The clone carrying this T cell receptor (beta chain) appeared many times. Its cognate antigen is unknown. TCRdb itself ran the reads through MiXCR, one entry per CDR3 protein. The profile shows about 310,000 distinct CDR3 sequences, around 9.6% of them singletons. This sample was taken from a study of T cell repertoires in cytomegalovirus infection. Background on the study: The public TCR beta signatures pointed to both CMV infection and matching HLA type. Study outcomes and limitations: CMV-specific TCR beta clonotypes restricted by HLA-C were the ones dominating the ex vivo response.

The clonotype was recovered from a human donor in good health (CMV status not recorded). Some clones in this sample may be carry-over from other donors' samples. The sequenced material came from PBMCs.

The CDR3 reads CASSSRGTGASLEQYF. In nucleotides, the CDR3 is TGTGCCAGCAGCTCCCGAGGGACAGGAGCCTCCCTCGAGCAGTACTTC. The chain recombines TRBV7-2 with TRBJ2-7; TRBD1 agrees at 8 bases. The CDR3 covers 16 residues. V dropped 4 bases and J dropped 6; count of bases not matched to a gene: 14. Germline assignment: CDR1 SGHTA and CDR2 FQGNSA.